What follows is one T cell receptor (beta chain) and its context. No cognate antigen has been identified for it. No much larger clone exists at a distance of one base, and base qualities are not known. The data stem from a study of blood T cell repertoires in COVID-19 (dated by TCRdb to the early 2020s). In the study overall: Samples from collaborators originated in the United States, Italy and Spain and spanned both the acute and convalescent phases of COVID-19. The prospective study material was composed of cDNA or gDNA derived from T cells, B-cell-depleted T cells, or PBMCs. Deeply sampled blood TCRbeta repertoires from subjects exposed to, actively infected with, or recovered from COVID-19 were included in the dataset. A freely available public database, intended as a resource for researchers studying the immune response to SARS-CoV-2, is where the repertoires were released. Samples came from the ongoing ImmuneRACE study (first 160 participants) plus 1,254 subjects from 6 global collaborators. Nearly every sample came with metadata listing a de-identified subject ID, COVID-19 status, age in years and sex. HLA class I and class II types, where available, came from metadata supplied by the sample provider rather than from assay-based typing.

V and J are truncated by 2 bases and 2 bases respectively, leaving an intervening sequence of 8 bases. The CDR3, cysteine through phenylalanine, is 14 amino acids long. Only the CDR3 DNA stays, 42 bases, in frame from base 1. Collaborating institutions collected whole blood in K2EDTA tubes following their own protocols. For TCRbeta analysis, collaborator samples were shipped as frozen whole blood, as isolated PBMCs, or as DNA extracted from either sample type. TCRbeta CDR3 regions were amplified from genomic DNA by means of the immunoSEQ Assay, a bias-controlled multiplex PCR. Under the source paper's analysis protocol: Within the assay, amplification of reference gene primers was used to estimate how many nucleated cells each sample contained. To quantify the absolute abundance of each unique TCRbeta CDR3 rearrangement, sequence reads were collapsed and filtered. For each sample, productive Simpson clonality was calculated by taking the square root of Simpson's diversity index across productive rearrangements. TCRdb's version of the immuneACCESS table is confined to in-frame rearrangements and falls short of the full clone set. An unresolved V gene accounts for under half of the shortfall where checked; the remainder is of unknown origin. The D gene and trimming were derived from the DNA, and the V and J assignments and clone size from that table. For this sample the table gives 120,000 to 150,000 clones, of which around nine tenths were detected only once. The ten largest clones represent roughly 1.4% of the sample.

The full study reports these points: Clinical and demographic metadata were provided uncurated, with the amount varying by source and participant.

The chain links TRBV5-3 with TRBJ1-3; no D gene call is confident. TRBV5-3 is an ORF, and what it does is uncertain. This sequence originates from a woman in her sixties or seventies with acute or convalescent COVID-19. Sequenced: peripheral blood. The DNA reads as follows: TGTGCCAGAAGCTTAAGAGGTCCTGGAAACACCATATATTTT. This sequence encodes CARSLRGPGNTIYF.